Below, 17 T cell receptor beta chains from the same sample are listed, as sequenced in a study of STAT5B mutations in CD4+ large granular lymphocyte leukemia. The table came from immunoSEQ multiplex PCR; TCRdb's copy has only in-frame clones and leaves some out. Of approximately 30,000 clones in the sample, 76% were seen once. Material for sequencing was CD4+ T cells from blood buffy coats. Source of these receptors: a human donor in good health.

J is TRBJ2-2 and V is TRBV30; D is uncertain. The V end lost 1 base, the J end lost 7 bases, and 7 bases lay between the germline ends. Looked up from germline, CDR1 is GTSNPN and CDR2 is SVGIG (reference sequence). The CDR3 consists of 12 residues. The CDR3 region has the DNA TGTGCCTGGAGTGCCCCGATCGGGGAGCTGTTTTTT. Translation gives CAWSAPIGELFF. Variable domain in full (rest from reference TRBV30 and TRBJ2-2): SQTIHQWPATLVQPVGSPLSLECTVEGTSNPNLYWYRQAAGRGLQLLFYSVGIGQISSEVPQNLSASRPQDRQFILSSKKLLLSDSGFYLCAWSAPIGELFFGEGSRLTVL.

This chain uses TRBV6-4 with TRBJ2-6; possible D gene TRBD1, 5 bases. The CDR3 sequence is 20 residues long. Germline CDR1 and CDR2: MRHNA and SNTAGT. V dropped 0 bases and J dropped 1 base, with 19 bases sitting between them. The CDR3 reads CASSDSNWAGSGSGANVLTF. The CDR3 DNA follows: TGTGCCAGCAGTGACTCGAATTGGGCTGGGTCAGGGTCTGGGGCCAACGTCCTGACTTTC.

The chain uses TRBV10-3 and TRBJ2-1; perhaps TRBD1 as D (6 bases). From germline, CDR1 is ENHRY and CDR2 SYGVKD. The V end lost 9 bases, the J end lost 8 bases, and 17 bases lay between the germline ends. There are 13 residues in the CDR3. CDR3 DNA: TGTGCCATTTTGGGGGCTAATAACTATGAGCAGTTCTTC. Protein: CAILGANNYEQFF.

The sample holds a few counts of this clone. The chain uses TRBV25-1 and TRBJ2-1; D gene unclear. V was trimmed by 6 bases and J by 9 bases, leaving 15 bases between them. Germline-derived CDR1 and CDR2 are MGHDK and SYGVNS. The CDR3 contains 13 residues. The CDR3 coding sequence is TGTGCCAGCAGCTACTTCAAAGAGAGTGAGCAGTTCTTC. Encoded protein: CASSYFKESEQFF. Full variable domain (missing parts from reference TRBV25-1 and TRBJ2-1): EADIYQTPRYLVIGTGKKITLECSQTMGHDKMYWYQQDPGMELHLIHYSYGVNSTEKGDLSSESTVSRIRTEHFPLTLESARPSHTSQYLCASSYFKESEQFFGPGTRLTVL.

The V and J genes are TRBV25-1 and TRBJ1-2; possibly TRBD1 for D (5 bases). V lost 2 bases to trimming and J lost 5 bases, with 9 bases between them. Germline loops: CDR1 MGHDK, CDR2 SYGVNS. The CDR3 is 13 amino acids. The DNA of the CDR3 is TGTGCCAGCAGTGAAGTTGCAGGGTATGGCTACACCTTC. This translates into CASSEVAGYGYTF.

This clone was picked up a small number of times. The chain joins TRBV5-4 to TRBJ2-2; 9 nucleotides match TRBD2. This CDR3 region has 16 residues. Germline V gene sequence: CDR1 SGHNT, CDR2 YYREEE (reference sequence). J lost 3 bases, V lost 2 bases, and 5 bases had no gene match. The CDR3 here is CASSFLAGGDTGELFF. The CDR3 coding sequence is TGTGCCAGCAGCTTCCTGGCGGGGGGGGACACCGGGGAGCTGTTTTTT.

This clone was observed a handful of times. The rearrangement uses TRBV5-4 and TRBJ2-7, with 9 positions matching TRBD2. Germline CDR1 and CDR2: SGHNT and YYREEE (reference sequence). V lost 0 bases, J lost 0 bases, and 4 bases stayed unmatched. The CDR3 is 16 amino acids. In DNA form, the CDR3 reads TGTGCCAGCAGCTTGGGGCCTAGCGGGGACTCCTACGAGCAGTACTTC. It translates to CASSLGPSGDSYEQYF.

The J gene is TRBJ1-1, the V gene TRBV6-4, with TRBD1 as a possible D gene (5 bases). The CDR3 is 13 residues long. V gave up 0 bases and J gave up 11 bases, with 13 bases separating them. Germline V CDR1 and CDR2: MRHNA, SNTAGT. The chain's CDR3 is CASSDSREGEAFF. The CDR3 DNA reads TGTGCCAGCAGTGACTCACGGGAAGGGGAGGCTTTCTTT.

The chain carries TRBV29-1 and TRBJ1-1; 7 bases align to TRBD1. CDR3 size: 15 residues. Germline loops: CDR1 SQVTM, CDR2 ANQGSEA. J gave up 2 bases and V 7 bases, and 13 bases lay outside the gene matches. CDR3 in DNA: TGCAGCGCCCCTACAGGGGCCCAACCTAACACTGAAGCTTTCTTT. Encoded protein: CSAPTGAQPNTEAFF.

This chain links TRBV30 with TRBJ2-7, with TRBD2 matching over 10 bases. CDR1 and CDR2 from the germline V gene are GTSNPN and SVGIG (reference sequence). V lost 3 bases to trimming and J lost 0 bases; unmatched junction nucleotides: 11. CDR3 size: 17 residues. In nucleotides, the CDR3 is TGTGCCTGGAGGCTCCCGTTAGGGACTAGCGCCTCCTACGAGCAGTACTTC. Its protein product is CAWRLPLGTSASYEQYF.

The count of this clone is one. This rearrangement joins TRBV11-2 to TRBJ2-2; D is ambiguous. Trimming stripped 4 bases from V and 2 bases from J, with 5 bases between. CDR3 length equals 13 residues. Germline V lookup: CDR1 SGHAT, CDR2 FQNNGV. The CDR3 protein is CASSYTNTGELFF. CDR3 coding DNA: TGTGCCAGCAGCTACACAAACACCGGGGAGCTGTTTTTT.

The rearrangement joins TRBV28 to TRBJ2-1, with 9 nucleotides matching TRBD2. Trimming removed 7 bases from V and 2 bases from J; junction bases left unmatched: 15. CDR1 and CDR2 from the germline V gene are MDHEN and SYDVKM. The CDR3 totals 18 residues. The CDR3 DNA follows: TGTGCCAGCAAAGGGGCAGGGTTTAGCGGGAGAACCTACAATGAGCAGTTCTTC. This codes for CASKGAGFSGRTYNEQFF.

V usage is TRBV14 and J usage is TRBJ2-7, with TRBD1 matching over 8 bases. V trimming: 3 bases; J trimming: 3 bases; junction bases outside the gene matches: 7. The CDR3 is 15 residues long. Per germline, CDR1 SGHDN and CDR2 FVKESK. The CDR3 DNA reads TGTGCCAGCAGCCACCCCTCGACAGGGGTCTACGAGCAGTACTTC. Translating it yields CASSHPSTGVYEQYF.

There are a few counts of this clone. The chain uses TRBV10-1 and TRBJ2-2, with a possible D match to TRBD2 (5 bases). CDR1 and CDR2 from the germline V gene are WNHNN and SYGVQD (reference sequence). CDR3 length: 16 amino acids. The V end lost 6 bases, the J end lost 6 bases, and 20 bases lay between the germline ends. This CDR3 is CASRMDPPQEAGELFF. The CDR3 coding sequence is TGCGCCAGCAGGATGGACCCCCCTCAGGAGGCCGGGGAGCTGTTTTTT.

The chain joins TRBV5-1 to TRBJ2-7; 10 bases map to TRBD2. This CDR3 comprises 19 residues. Germline V gives CDR1 SGHRS, CDR2 YFSETQ. V lost 0 bases, J lost 0 bases, and 12 bases stayed unmatched. The chain's CDR3 is CASSLAGLAGALSSYEQYF. The DNA for the CDR3 is TGCGCCAGCAGCTTGGCCGGGCTAGCGGGGGCCCTGAGCTCCTACGAGCAGTACTTC.

Details on this clone: This sample includes further DNA sequences coding for the same CDR3. V gene TRBV29-1 combines with J gene TRBJ2-3; 8 bases are shared with TRBD2. The CDR3 is made up of 14 amino acids. Germline values: CDR1 SQVTM, CDR2 ANQGSEA. The DNA for the CDR3 is TGCAGTGCTACCCGGGGGGGCGGCACAGATACGCAGTATTTT. It translates to CSATRGGGTDTQYF.

This chain joins TRBV2 and TRBJ2-1; 10 bases map to TRBD2. The CDR3 contains 15 residues. In germline, CDR1 is SNHLY, CDR2 FYNNEI. J was trimmed by 7 bases and V by 3 bases; bases with no gene match: 6. The CDR3 here is CASSEVSSGSNEQFF. The DNA for the CDR3 is TGTGCCAGCAGTGAGGTGTCTAGCGGGAGTAATGAGCAGTTCTTC.